This TCR beta chain was observed in a study of blood T cell repertoires in COVID-19. The wider study: Samples taken during acute and convalescent COVID-19 were collected in the United States, Italy and Spain. T cells, B-cell-depleted T cells, or PBMCs provided the cDNA or gDNA that served as material.

Methods used by the authors: Amplifying reference gene primers gave estimates of nucleated cell counts. The table came from immunoSEQ multiplex PCR; TCRdb's copy has only in-frame clones and leaves some out. Clone size and V and J calls were adopted from that table, with D and trimming inferred from the DNA. The table lists approximately 50,000 clones, about 80% of them singletons. Deletions cut 2 bases from V and 0 bases from J, with 9 bases between. The length of the CDR3 is 15 residues. Germline V gives CDR1 SGHTA, CDR2 FQGNSA. The chain links TRBV7-2 to TRBJ2-3, with no clear D. The receptor was derived from a man aged 65-85 years with active COVID-19. The sample consisted of peripheral blood. The DNA for the CDR3 is TGTGCCAGCAGCTTACTCCCGACTAGCACAGATACGCAGTATTTT. Translated, it gives CASSLLPTSTDTQYF.